The 14 T cell receptor beta chains below come from one sample, sequenced in a study of cytomegalovirus exposure and HLA in healthy donors. Generated by immunoSEQ multiplex PCR, the TCRdb table keeps only in-frame clones and is missing some. The sample consists of 180,000 or so clones, around nine tenths of them appearing once. Sequenced: PBMCs. The origin of the receptors is a young man in good health and CMV-seropositive.

The genes are TRBV9 and TRBJ2-3; 10 positions agree with TRBD1. Germline trimming cut 0 bases from V and 3 bases from J; bases unmatched to any gene: 4. This CDR3 spans 16 amino acids. The germline V gene encodes CDR1 SGDLS and CDR2 YYNGEE. The CDR3 protein is CASSVAWDRGTDTQYF. The CDR3 nucleotides are TGTGCCAGCAGCGTAGCCTGGGACAGGGGTACAGATACGCAGTATTTT.

This chain connects TRBV9 to TRBJ2-5, with 11 bases matching TRBD1. Germline CDR1 reads SGDLS; CDR2 reads YYNGEE. J was trimmed by 5 bases and V by 4 bases; bases with no gene match: 10. The CDR3 is 16 residues long. The CDR3 bases are TGTGCCAGCAGCCCCCTTCACCGGGACAGGGGGGAGACCCAGTACTTC. Translation gives CASSPLHRDRGETQYF.

The chain couples TRBV5-1 to TRBJ2-1; maybe TRBD2 (6 bases). Germline-derived CDR1 and CDR2 are SGHRS and YFSETQ. The CDR3 is made up of 14 amino acids. V lost 0 bases, J lost 8 bases, and 12 bases lay in between. DNA for the CDR3: TGCGCCAGCAGCTTGGATCTGCCGGGGGATGAGCAGTTCTTC. Amino acids: CASSLDLPGDEQFF. Variable domain in full (rest from reference TRBV5-1 and TRBJ2-1): KAGVTQTPRYLIKTRGQQVTLSCSPISGHRSVSWYQQTPGQGLQFLFEYFSETQRNKGNFPGRFSGRQFSNSRSEMNVSTLELGDSALYLCASSLDLPGDEQFFGPGTRLTVL.

V is TRBV29-1 and J is TRBJ2-7; TRBD1 or TRBD2 may be the D gene (5 bases each). Trimming pared 1 base from V and 2 bases from J, leaving 15 bases between. This CDR3 region has 15 residues. Germline CDR1 and CDR2: SQVTM and ANQGSEA. CDR3 sequence (DNA): TGCAGCGTTGAAGCCCCGACCGGGGCTCCCTACGAGCAGTACTTC. Protein sequence: CSVEAPTGAPYEQYF.

The rearrangement joins TRBV4-3 to TRBJ2-7; D not resolved. Germline V gene sequence: CDR1 LGHNA, CDR2 YSLEER. CDR3 length equals 15 residues. V was cut by 3 bases and J by 1 base, with 13 bases left in between. CDR3: CASSQEYSESYEQYF. In DNA form, the CDR3 reads TGCGCCAGCAGCCAGGAGTACAGTGAGTCCTACGAGCAGTACTTC.

The chain has TRBV6-1 and TRBJ1-1; D not resolved. The germline gives CDR1 MNHNS, CDR2 SASEGT. The CDR3 is 12 amino acids. V gave up 4 bases and J gave up 12 bases, with 15 bases separating them. The CDR3 reads CASSVLEVWPFF. The CDR3 DNA is TGTGCCAGCAGTGTTCTAGAGGTTTGGCCTTTCTTT.

The gene calls are TRBV7-9 and TRBJ1-6, with D uncertain. Germline CDR1 reads SEHNR; CDR2 reads FQNEAQ (reference sequence). The CDR3 covers 14 residues. Trimming stripped 0 bases from V and 8 bases from J, with 8 bases between. The CDR3 region is CASSLAKADSPLHF. As DNA, the CDR3 is TGTGCCAGCAGCTTAGCGAAGGCGGATTCACCCCTCCACTTT.

V usage is TRBV9 and J usage is TRBJ2-6; TRBD2 is a possible D gene (5 bases). The CDR3 consists of 15 residues. The ends were cut back, 0 bases at V and 14 bases at J, with 18 bases in the middle. The germline V gene encodes CDR1 SGDLS and CDR2 YYNGEE. The CDR3 nucleotides read TGTGCCAGCAGCGTAGCGGAGGATCCAGCCATCCTCCTGACTTTC. Translating gives CASSVAEDPAILLTF. The full variable domain, completed using reference TRBV9 and TRBJ2-6, is DSGVTQTPKHLITATGQRVTLRCSPRSGDLSVYWYQQSLDQGLQFLIQYYNGEERAKGNILERFSAQQFPDLHSELNLSSLELGDSALYFCASSVAEDPAILLTFGAGSRLTVL.

The J gene is TRBJ2-2, the V gene TRBV6-6; D unclear. The CDR3 sequence is 14 residues long. Germline V lookup: CDR1 MNHNY, CDR2 SVGAGI (reference sequence). Trimming cost V 5 bases and J 8 bases, with 15 bases left between them. In nucleotides, the CDR3 is TGTGCCAGCAGTACCTCCGACAAGCTTGGGGAGCTGTTTTTT. Residues: CASSTSDKLGELFF.

The chain uses TRBV27 and TRBJ2-4; D gene uncertain. The germline V and J ends were trimmed by 3 bases and 2 bases, with 14 bases remaining between them. The CDR3 is 16 amino acids. Germline V gene sequence: CDR1 MNHEY, CDR2 SMNVEV (reference sequence). The CDR3 loop reads CASSFSTRHPKNIQYF. CDR3 bases: TGTGCCAGCAGTTTTTCCACACGACATCCCAAAAACATTCAGTACTTC.

CDR3 sequence reads: CASSYSRGQGYSPLHF. CDR3 nucleotides: TGTGCCAGCAGTTACTCTCGAGGACAGGGTTATTCACCCCTCCACTTT. The chain carries TRBV6-5 and TRBJ1-6; 8 nucleotides line up with TRBD1. This CDR3 comprises 16 residues. V was clipped by 0 bases and J by 8 bases; unmatched bases: 6. Germline-derived CDR1 and CDR2 are MNHEY and SVGAGI.

The chain joins TRBV2 to TRBJ1-2; the D is unclear. The CDR3 is 15 amino acids. V gave up 0 bases and J gave up 0 bases, with 8 bases separating them. Per the germline V gene, CDR1 is SNHLY and CDR2 is FYNNEI. CDR3 nucleotide sequence: TGTGCCAGCAGTGAAGCCAGCCTCGCTAACTATGGCTACACCTTC. Protein product: CASSEASLANYGYTF. The complete variable domain, with remaining parts taken from reference TRBV2 and TRBJ1-2, reads EPEVTQTPSHQVTQMGQEVILRCVPISNHLYFYWYRQILGQKVEFLVSFYNNEISEKSEIFDDQFSVERPDGSNFTLKIRSTKLEDSAMYFCASSEASLANYGYTFGSGTRLTVV.

The chain combines TRBV5-5 with TRBJ1-2; possibly TRBD1 for D (5 bases). V was shortened by 6 bases and J by 4 bases, with 13 bases between the two germline ends. The CDR3 sequence is 13 residues long. The germline V gene encodes CDR1 SGHKS and CDR2 YYEKEE (reference sequence). CDR3 amino acids: CASNSGTGYGYTF. The CDR3 nucleotides read TGTGCCAGCAACTCCGGGACGGGCTATGGCTACACCTTC.

V and J are TRBV2 and TRBJ2-7; D possibly corresponds to TRBD1 (6 bases). The CDR3 has 17 residues. V was clipped by 2 bases and J by 1 base, with 18 bases between them. The germline V gene encodes CDR1 SNHLY and CDR2 FYNNEI. CDR3 protein: CASSEFADRVTSYEQYF. The CDR3 DNA reads as TGTGCCAGCAGTGAATTTGCGGACAGAGTCACATCCTACGAGCAGTACTTC.